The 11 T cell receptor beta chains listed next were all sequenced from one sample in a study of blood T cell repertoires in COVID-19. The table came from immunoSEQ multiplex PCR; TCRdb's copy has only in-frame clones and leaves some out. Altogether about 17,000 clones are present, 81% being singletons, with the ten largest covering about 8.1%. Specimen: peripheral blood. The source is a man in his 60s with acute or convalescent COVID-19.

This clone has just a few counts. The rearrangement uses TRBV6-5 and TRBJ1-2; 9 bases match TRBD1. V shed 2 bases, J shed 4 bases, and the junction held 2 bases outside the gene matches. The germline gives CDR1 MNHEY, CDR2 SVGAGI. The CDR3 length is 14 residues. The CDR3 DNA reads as TGTGCCAGCAGTTACCAGGGACAGGGCTATGGCTACACCTTC. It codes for CASSYQGQGYGYTF.

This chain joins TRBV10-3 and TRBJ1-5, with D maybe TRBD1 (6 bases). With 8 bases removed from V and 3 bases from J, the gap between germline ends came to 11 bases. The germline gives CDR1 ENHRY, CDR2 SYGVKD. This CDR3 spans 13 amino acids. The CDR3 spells CAIRQGPNQPQHF. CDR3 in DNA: TGTGCCATCCGGCAGGGGCCCAATCAGCCCCAGCATTTT.

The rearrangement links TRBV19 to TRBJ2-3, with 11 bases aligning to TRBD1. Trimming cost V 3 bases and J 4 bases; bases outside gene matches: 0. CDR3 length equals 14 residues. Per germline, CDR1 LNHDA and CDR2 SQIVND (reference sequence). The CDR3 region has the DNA TGTGCCAGTAGTATGGGACAGGGGGCAGATACGCAGTATTTT. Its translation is CASSMGQGADTQYF.

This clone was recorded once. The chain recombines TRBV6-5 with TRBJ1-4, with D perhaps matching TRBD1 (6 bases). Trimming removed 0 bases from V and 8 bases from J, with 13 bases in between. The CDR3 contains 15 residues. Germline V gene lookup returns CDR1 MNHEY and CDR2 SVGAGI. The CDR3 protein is CASSYSTGSEEKLFF. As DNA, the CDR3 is TGTGCCAGCAGTTACTCCACAGGGTCGGAGGAAAAACTGTTTTTT.

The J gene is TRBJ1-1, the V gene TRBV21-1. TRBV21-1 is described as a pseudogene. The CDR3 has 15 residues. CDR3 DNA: TGTGCCAGCAGCAAAGTTGGGGGAGGGGACACTGAAGCTTTCTTT. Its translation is CASSKVGGGDTEAFF.

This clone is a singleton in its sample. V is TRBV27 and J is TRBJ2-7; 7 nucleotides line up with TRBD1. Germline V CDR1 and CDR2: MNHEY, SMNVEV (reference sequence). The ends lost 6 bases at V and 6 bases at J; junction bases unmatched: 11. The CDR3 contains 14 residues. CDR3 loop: CASSFFDRAAEQYF. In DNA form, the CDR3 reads TGTGCCAGCAGCTTTTTCGACAGGGCTGCCGAGCAGTACTTC.

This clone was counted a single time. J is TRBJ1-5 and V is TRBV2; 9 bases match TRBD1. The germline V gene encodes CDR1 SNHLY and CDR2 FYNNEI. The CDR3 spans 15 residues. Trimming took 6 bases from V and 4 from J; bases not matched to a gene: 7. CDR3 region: CASSGQGFRNQPQHF. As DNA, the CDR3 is TGTGCCAGCAGCGGACAGGGGTTTCGGAATCAGCCCCAGCATTTT. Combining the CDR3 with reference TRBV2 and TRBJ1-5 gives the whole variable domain EPEVTQTPSHQVTQMGQEVILRCVPISNHLYFYWYRQILGQKVEFLVSFYNNEISEKSEIFDDQFSVERPDGSNFTLKIRSTKLEDSAMYFCASSGQGFRNQPQHFGDGTRLSIL.

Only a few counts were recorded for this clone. CDR3 region: CASSTSAGASTDTQYF. The CDR3 DNA reads TGTGCCAGTAGTACCTCAGCGGGGGCGAGCACAGATACGCAGTATTTT. J is TRBJ2-3 and V is TRBV19, with 8 bases matching TRBD2. Germline V CDR1 and CDR2: LNHDA, SQIVND (reference sequence). CDR3 length equals 16 residues. V lost 4 bases, J lost 0 bases, and 6 bases stayed unmatched.

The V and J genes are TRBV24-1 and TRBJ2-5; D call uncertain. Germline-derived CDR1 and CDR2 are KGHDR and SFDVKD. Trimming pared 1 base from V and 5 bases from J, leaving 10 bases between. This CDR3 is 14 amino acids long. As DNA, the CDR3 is TGTGCCACCAGTGATTTTGAGGAACTGGAGACCCAGTACTTC. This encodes CATSDFEELETQYF.

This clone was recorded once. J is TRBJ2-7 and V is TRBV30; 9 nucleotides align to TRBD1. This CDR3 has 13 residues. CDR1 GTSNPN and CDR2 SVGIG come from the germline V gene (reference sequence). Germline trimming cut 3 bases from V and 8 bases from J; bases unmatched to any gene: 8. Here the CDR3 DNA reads TGTGCCTGGAGCGAATCGGGACAGGGCCAGCAGTACTTC. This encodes CAWSESGQGQQYF.

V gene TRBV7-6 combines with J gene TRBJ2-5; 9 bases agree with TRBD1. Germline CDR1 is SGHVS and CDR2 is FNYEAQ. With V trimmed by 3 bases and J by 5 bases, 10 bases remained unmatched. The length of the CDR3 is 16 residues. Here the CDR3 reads CASSLKQGAFEETQYF. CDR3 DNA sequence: TGTGCCAGCAGCTTGAAACAGGGGGCTTTTGAGGAGACCCAGTACTTC.